This T cell receptor beta chain was sequenced in a study of a mutant IDH1 vaccine in newly diagnosed glioma. Turning to the study itself: Patients received vaccination from 4-6 weeks after radiotherapy alone, or with temozolomide cycles. Receipt of radiotherapy, temozolomide, or both preceded the study, and most received both. The treated group averaged about 41 years old and was roughly 62% male, approximately 38% female.

The time point was: week 47, end of study. Every single dose of the vaccine, 300 ug of mutant IDH1 20-mer peptide, came with topical imiquimod. New WHO grade 3 or 4 astrocytomas that were IDH1-mutant and ATRX-lost occurred in the donors. This CDR3 is built from 15 residues. V lost 2 bases, J lost 2 bases, and 7 bases stayed unmatched. CDR1 is SGHKS and CDR2 is YYEKEE in the germline V gene (reference sequence). On this clone itself: What it binds is unknown.

The method was immunoSEQ multiplex PCR; TCRdb's version includes in-frame clones alone and lacks a portion of them. The sample records 30,000 to 40,000 clones, over 75% being singletons. The chain recombines TRBV5-5 with TRBJ2-7; TRBD1 aligns across 7 bases. The source was PBMCs, collected from a glioma patient whose treatment included an IDH1 peptide vaccine. This TCR was sampled from a woman in her forties with glioma. CDR3 DNA: TGTGCCAGCAGCTTATCAACCGGGACAGCCTACGAGCAGTACTTC. Protein sequence: CASSLSTGTAYEQYF.